This T cell receptor (beta chain) came from a study of shared clonotypes between healthy human individuals. The CDR3 has 15 amino acids. The ends were cut back, 3 bases at V and 5 bases at J, with 18 bases in the middle. Per the germline V gene, CDR1 is SGHRS and CDR2 is YFSETQ. Generated by immunoSEQ multiplex PCR, the TCRdb table keeps only in-frame clones and is missing some. The sample records fewer than 3 million clones, 92% being singletons. V usage is TRBV5-1 and J usage is TRBJ2-7, with D possibly TRBD2 on 5 matching bases. The clonotype comes from a man younger than 35 in good health. Some clones in this sample may be carry-over from other donors' samples. The sequencing sample was made of naive CD4+ T cells from PBMCs. Subset here: CD45RA+ positively selected. DNA of the CDR3: TGCGCCAGCAGCTCGGCCGGGATAATTGGCGACGAGCAGTACTTC. Residues: CASSSAGIIGDEQYF.